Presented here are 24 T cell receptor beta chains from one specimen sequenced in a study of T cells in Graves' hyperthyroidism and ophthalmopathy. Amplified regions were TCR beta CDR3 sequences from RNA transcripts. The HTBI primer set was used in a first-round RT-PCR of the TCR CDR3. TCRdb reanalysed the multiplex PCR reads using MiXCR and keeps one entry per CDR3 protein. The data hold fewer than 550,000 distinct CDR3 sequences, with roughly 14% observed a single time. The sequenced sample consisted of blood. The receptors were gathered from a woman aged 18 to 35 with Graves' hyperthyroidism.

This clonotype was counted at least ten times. CDR3 DNA: TGTGCCAGCTCACCATTTAATCAGGGCTATGGCTACACCTTC. Translation gives CASSPFNQGYGYTF. The gene calls are TRBV18 and TRBJ1-2; TRBD1 is a possible D gene (5 bases). V gave up 2 bases and J gave up 4 bases, with 11 bases separating them. Germline CDR1 is KGHSH and CDR2 is LQKENI. The CDR3 is 14 residues long.

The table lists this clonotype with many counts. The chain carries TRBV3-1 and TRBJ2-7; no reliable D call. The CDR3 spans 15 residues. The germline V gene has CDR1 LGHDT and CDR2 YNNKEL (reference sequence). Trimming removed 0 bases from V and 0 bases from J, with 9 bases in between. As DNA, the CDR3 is TGTGCCAGCAGCCAAGATCGGGCGTTCTCCTACGAGCAGTACTTC. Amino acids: CASSQDRAFSYEQYF.

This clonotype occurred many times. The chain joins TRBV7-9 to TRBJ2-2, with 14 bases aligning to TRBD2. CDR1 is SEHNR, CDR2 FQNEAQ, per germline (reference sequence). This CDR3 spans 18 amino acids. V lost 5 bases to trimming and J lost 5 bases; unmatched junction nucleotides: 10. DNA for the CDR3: TGTGCCAGCAGCCCACGACTAGCGGGAGGGCCGGGGACCGGGGAGCTGTTTTTT. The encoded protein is CASSPRLAGGPGTGELFF.

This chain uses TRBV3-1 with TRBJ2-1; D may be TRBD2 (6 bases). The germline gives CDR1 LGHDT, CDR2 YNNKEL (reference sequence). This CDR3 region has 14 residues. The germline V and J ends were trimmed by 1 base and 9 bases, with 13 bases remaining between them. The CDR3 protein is CASSQGNTRGEQFF. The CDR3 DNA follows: TGTGCCAGCAGCCAAGGGAATACGCGGGGTGAGCAGTTCTTC.

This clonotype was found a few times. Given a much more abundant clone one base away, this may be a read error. CDR3 sequence reads: CASSQGDSWETQYF. CDR3 nucleotides: TGTGCCAGCAGCCAAGGAGATAGTTGGGAGACCCAGTACTTC. The chain couples TRBV3-1 to TRBJ2-5; D gene ambiguous. The V and J ends lost 1 base and 5 bases respectively, with 11 bases between them. Germline lookup yields CDR1 LGHDT and CDR2 YNNKEL (reference sequence). The CDR3 has 14 amino acids.

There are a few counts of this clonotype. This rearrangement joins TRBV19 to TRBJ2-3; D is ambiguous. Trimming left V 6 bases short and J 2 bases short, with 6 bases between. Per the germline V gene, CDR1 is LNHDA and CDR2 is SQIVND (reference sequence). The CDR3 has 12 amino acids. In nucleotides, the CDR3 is TGTGCCAGTAGCGGAGCCACAGATACGCAGTATTTT. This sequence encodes CASSGATDTQYF.

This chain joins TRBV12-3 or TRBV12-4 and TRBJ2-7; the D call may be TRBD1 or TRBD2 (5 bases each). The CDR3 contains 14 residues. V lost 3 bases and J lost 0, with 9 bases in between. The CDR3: CASSLPGASYEQYF. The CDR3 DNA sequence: TGTGCCAGCAGTTTGCCCGGGGCCTCCTACGAGCAGTACTTC.

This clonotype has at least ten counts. The CDR3 DNA is TGTGCCAGCAGCTTTGTGGGGAGCACCGGGGAGCTGTTTTTT. Protein product: CASSFVGSTGELFF. The chain carries TRBV7-3 and TRBJ2-2, with D possibly TRBD2 on 5 matching bases. The CDR3 contains 14 residues. Germline values: CDR1 SGHTA, CDR2 FQGTGA. Between the trimmed V and J ends, which lost 3 bases and 4 bases, there was a span of 9 bases.

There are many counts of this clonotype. The CDR3 nucleotides read TGTGCCAGCAGCCCCTCACTAGCGGGAGTTCAAGAGACCCAGTACTTC. Its protein product is CASSPSLAGVQETQYF. The chain couples TRBV3-1 to TRBJ2-5, with 11 bases aligning to TRBD2. The V and J ends lost 4 bases and 2 bases, in that order; junction bases with no gene match: 6. This CDR3 has 16 amino acids. Germline V gene lookup returns CDR1 LGHDT and CDR2 YNNKEL (reference sequence).

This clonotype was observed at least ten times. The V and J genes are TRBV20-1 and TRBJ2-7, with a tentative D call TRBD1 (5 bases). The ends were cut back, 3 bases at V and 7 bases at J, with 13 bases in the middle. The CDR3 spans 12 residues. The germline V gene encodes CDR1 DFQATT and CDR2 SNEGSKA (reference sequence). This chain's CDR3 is CSASQVKGEQYF. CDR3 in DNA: TGCAGTGCTAGCCAGGTGAAGGGGGAGCAGTACTTC.

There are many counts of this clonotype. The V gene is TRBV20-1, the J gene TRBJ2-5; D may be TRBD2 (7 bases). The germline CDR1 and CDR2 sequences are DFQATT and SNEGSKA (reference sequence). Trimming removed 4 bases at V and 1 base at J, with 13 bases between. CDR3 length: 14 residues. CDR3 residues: CSATGGDPQETQYF. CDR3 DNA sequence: TGCAGTGCTACGGGGGGCGATCCCCAAGAGACCCAGTACTTC.

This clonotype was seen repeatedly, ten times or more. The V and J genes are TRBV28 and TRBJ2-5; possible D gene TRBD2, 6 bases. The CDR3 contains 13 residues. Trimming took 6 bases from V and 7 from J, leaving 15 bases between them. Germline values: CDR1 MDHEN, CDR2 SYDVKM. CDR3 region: CASSSGGVLTQYF. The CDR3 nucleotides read TGTGCCAGCAGCTCCGGCGGGGTCCTGACCCAGTACTTC. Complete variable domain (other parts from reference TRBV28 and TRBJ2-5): DVKVTQSSRYLVKRTGEKVFLECVQDMDHENMFWYRQDPGLGLRLIYFSYDVKMKEKGDIPEGYSVSREKKERFSLILESASTNQTSMYLCASSSGGVLTQYFGPGTRLLVL.

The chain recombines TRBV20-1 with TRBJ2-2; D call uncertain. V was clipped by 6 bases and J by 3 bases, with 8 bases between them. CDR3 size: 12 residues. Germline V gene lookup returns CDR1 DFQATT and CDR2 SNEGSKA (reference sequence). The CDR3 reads CSAKRDTGELFF. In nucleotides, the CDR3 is TGCAGTGCAAAGCGCGACACCGGGGAGCTGTTTTTT.

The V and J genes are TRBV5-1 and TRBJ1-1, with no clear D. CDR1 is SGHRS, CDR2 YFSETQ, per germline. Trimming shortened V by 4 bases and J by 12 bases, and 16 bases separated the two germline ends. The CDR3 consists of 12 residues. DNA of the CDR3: TGCGCCAGCAGCGACGGGGTGCGGGCATCTTTCTTT. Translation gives CASSDGVRASFF.

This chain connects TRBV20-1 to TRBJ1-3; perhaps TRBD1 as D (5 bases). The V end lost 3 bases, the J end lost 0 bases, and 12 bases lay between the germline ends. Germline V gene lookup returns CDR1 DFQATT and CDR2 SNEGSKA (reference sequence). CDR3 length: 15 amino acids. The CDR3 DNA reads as TGCAGTGCTAGTCAGGGATCACCCTCTGGAAACACCATATATTTT. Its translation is CSASQGSPSGNTIYF.

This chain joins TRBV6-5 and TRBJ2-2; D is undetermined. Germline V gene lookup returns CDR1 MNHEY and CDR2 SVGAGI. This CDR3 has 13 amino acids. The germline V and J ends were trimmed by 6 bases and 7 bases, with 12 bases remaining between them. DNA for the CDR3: TGTGCCAGCAGCAGGATCGGTGTCGGGGAGCTGTTTTTT. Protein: CASSRIGVGELFF.

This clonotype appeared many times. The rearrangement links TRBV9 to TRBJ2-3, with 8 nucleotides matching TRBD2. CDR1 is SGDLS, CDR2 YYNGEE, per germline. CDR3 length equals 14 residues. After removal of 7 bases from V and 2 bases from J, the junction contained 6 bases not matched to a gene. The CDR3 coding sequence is TGTGCCAGCGAGCCGCGGGAGGCCACAGATACGCAGTATTTT. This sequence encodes CASEPREATDTQYF.

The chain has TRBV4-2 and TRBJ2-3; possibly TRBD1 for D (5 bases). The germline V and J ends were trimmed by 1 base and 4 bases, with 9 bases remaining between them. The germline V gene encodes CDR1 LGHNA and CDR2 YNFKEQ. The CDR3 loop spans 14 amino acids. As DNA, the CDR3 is TGTGCCAGCAGCCAAGCCAGGGCGGCAGATACGCAGTATTTT. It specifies CASSQARAADTQYF.

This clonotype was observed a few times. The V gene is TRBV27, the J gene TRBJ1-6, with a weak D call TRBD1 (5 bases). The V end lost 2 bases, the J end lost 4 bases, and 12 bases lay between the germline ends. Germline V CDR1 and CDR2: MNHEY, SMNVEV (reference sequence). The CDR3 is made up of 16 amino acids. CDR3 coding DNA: TGTGCCAGCAGTTTAGTCGGGGGGGGTTATAATTCACCCCTCCACTTT. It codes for CASSLVGGGYNSPLHF.

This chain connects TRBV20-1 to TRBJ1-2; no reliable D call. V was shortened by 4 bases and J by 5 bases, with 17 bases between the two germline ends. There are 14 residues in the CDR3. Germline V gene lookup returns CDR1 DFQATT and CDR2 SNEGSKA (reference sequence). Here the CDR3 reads CSANLAGRGYGYTF. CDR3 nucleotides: TGCAGTGCTAACTTGGCGGGCAGAGGTTATGGCTACACCTTC.

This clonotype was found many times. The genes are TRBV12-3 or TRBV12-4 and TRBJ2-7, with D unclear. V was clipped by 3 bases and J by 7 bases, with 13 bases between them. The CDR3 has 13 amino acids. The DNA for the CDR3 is TGTGCCAGCAGTTTTCTCGGACGGAAAGAGCAGTACTTC. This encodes CASSFLGRKEQYF.

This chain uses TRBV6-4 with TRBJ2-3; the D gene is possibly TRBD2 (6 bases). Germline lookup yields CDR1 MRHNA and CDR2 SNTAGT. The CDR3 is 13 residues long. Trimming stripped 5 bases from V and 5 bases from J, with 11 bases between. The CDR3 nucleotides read TGTGCCAGCAGTCGGGACTCCAGAGATACGCAGTATTTT. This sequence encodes CASSRDSRDTQYF.

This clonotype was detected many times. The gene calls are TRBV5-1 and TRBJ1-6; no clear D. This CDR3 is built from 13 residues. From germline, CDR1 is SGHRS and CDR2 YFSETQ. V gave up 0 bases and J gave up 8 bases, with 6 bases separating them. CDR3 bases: TGCGCCAGCAGCTTGGCCGGCCATTCACCCCTCCACTTT. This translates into CASSLAGHSPLHF.

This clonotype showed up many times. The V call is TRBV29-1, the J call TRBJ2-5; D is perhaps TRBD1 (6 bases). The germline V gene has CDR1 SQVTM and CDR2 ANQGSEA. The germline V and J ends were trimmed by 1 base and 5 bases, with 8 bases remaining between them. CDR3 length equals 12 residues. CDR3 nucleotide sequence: TGCAGCGTTGAAGTTGGGGGCGAGACCCAGTACTTC. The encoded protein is CSVEVGGETQYF.